The TCR beta chain described here comes from a study of T cell responses to AZD1222 COVID-19 vaccine. Study summary: Both about-4-week and about-12-week second-dose recipients were combined.

Data came from immunoSEQ multiplex PCR; TCRdb stores just in-frame clones and leaves some out. The repertoire has just under 95,000 clones, approximately 91% of them found once; the top ten carry 10% to 15%. To note about this clone: Its matching antigen is unknown.

Study-wide findings and caveats: AZD1222 recipients seropositive at baseline numbered only five to seven. Spike-specific TCR repertoires showed rising breadth and depth after two AZD1222 doses.

The germline gives CDR1 MGHRA, CDR2 YSYEKL. The V end lost 2 bases, the J end lost 4 bases, and 24 bases lay between the germline ends. The CDR3 runs to 18 residues. The receptor was isolated from an adult in good health. Sequencing used peripheral blood, obtained on day 0 of AZD1222 vaccination. The chain has TRBV4-1 and TRBJ2-7; D is perhaps TRBD1 (6 bases). The CDR3 DNA reads TGCGCCAGCAGCCAACCATACCCGACAGGACGGGGCCTTTACGAGCAGTACTTC. Translation: CASSQPYPTGRGLYEQYF.